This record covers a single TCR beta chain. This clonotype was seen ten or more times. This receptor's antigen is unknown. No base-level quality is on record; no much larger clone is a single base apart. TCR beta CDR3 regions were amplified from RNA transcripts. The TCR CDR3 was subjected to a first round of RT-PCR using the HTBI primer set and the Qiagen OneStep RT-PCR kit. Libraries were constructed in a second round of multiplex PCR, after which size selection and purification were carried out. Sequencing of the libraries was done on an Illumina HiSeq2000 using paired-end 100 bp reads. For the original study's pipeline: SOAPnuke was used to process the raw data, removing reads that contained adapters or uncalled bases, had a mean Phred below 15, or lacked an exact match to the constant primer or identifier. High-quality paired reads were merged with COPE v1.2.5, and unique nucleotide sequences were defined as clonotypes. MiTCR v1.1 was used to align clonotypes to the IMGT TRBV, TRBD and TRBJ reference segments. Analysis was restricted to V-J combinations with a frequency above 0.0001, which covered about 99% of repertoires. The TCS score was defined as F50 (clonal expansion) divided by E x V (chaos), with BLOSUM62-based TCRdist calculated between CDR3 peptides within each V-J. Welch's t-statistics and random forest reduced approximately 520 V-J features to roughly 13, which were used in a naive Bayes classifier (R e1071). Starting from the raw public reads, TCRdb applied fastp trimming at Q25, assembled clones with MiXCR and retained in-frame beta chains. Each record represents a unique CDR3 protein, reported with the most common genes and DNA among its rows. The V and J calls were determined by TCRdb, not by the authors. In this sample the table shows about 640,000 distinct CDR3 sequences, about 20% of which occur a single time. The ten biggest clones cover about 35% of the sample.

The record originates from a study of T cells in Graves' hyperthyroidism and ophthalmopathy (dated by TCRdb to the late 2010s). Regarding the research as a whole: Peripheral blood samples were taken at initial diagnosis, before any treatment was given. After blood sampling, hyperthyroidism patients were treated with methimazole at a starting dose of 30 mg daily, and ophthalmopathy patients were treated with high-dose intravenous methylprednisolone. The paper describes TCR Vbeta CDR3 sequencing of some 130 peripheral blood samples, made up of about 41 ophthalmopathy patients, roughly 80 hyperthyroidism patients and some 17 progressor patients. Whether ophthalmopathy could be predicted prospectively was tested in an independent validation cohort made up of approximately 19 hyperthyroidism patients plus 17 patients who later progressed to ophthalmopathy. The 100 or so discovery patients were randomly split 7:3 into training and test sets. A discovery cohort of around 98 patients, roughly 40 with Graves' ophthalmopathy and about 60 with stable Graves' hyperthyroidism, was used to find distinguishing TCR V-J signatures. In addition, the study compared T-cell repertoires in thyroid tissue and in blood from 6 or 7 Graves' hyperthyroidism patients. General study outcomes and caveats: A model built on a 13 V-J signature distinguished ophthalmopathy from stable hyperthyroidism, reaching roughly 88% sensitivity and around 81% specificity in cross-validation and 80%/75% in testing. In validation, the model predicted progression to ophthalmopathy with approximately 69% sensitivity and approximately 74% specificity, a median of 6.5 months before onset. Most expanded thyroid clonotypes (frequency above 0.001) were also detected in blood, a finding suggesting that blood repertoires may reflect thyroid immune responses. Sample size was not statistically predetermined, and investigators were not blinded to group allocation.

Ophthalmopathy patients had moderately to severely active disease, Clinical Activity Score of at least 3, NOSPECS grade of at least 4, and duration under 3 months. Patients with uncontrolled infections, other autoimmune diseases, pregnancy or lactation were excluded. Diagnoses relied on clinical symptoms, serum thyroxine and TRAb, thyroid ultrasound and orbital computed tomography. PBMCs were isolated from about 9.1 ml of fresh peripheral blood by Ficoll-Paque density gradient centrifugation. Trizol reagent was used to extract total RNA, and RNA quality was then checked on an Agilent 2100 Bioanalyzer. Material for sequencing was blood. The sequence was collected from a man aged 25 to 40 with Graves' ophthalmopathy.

The DNA sequence reads TGCAGTGCTAGAGTTCTAGCGGGAGTCGGCACAGATACGCAGTATTTT. Its protein is CSARVLAGVGTDTQYF. The receptor chain draws on TRBV20-1 and TRBJ2-3, and TRBD2 matches 10 of the central bases. V is cut back by 1 base and J by 1 base, with 5 bases in the junction unmatched. Taken from cysteine to phenylalanine, the CDR3 has 16 residues. Only the CDR3 part of the read is kept: 48 bases, read in frame from the first base. Looking up the germline V gene (reference sequence) yields CDR1 DFQATT and CDR2 SNEGSKA.